This T cell receptor (beta chain) was observed in a study of blood T cell repertoires in COVID-19. Study-level information: From T cells, B-cell-depleted T cells, or PBMCs came the material, which was cDNA or gDNA.

Assay used: immunoSEQ multiplex PCR; TCRdb lists only in-frame clones, some missing. The data show roughly 36,000 clones, 75% to 85% seen once. The CDR3 extends over 13 amino acids. V lost 4 bases, J lost 6 bases, and 11 bases lay in between. Germline V gene sequence: CDR1 LNHDA, CDR2 SQIVND (reference sequence). The sequence derives from a human donor in a cohort sampled during active COVID-19. The sample comprised peripheral blood. The rearrangement links TRBV19 to TRBJ2-3; weak D call: TRBD1 (5 bases). The CDR3 here is CASSNQGSDTQYF. The CDR3 DNA follows: TGTGCCAGTAGTAATCAGGGCTCCGATACGCAGTATTTT. The complete variable domain, with remaining parts taken from reference TRBV19 and TRBJ2-3, reads DGGITQSPKYLFRKEGQNVTLSCEQNLNHDAMYWYRQDPGQGLRLIYYSQIVNDFQKGDIAEGYSVSREKKESFPLTVTSAQKNPTAFYLCASSNQGSDTQYFGPGTRLTVL.